Included here is one T cell receptor (beta chain) sequence, with context. The data belong to a study of T cells in tuberculosis. General study results and limits: Some low-affinity tetramer-binding T cells may be absent from this sample.

Sequencing of TCR-alpha and TCR-beta chains was unpaired. TCRdb's table, derived via immunoSEQ multiplex PCR, lists solely in-frame clones and lacks some. This sample has nearly 60,000 clones; roughly 87% occur once, and the top ten carry just over 20%. Sorting used thawed, overnight-rested PBMC stained with anti-CD3, a viability dye and GMM-loaded CD1B tetramer. The lipid loaded on the CD1B tetramers was C32 glucose monomycolate from Rhodococcus equi. Tetramer-sorted PBMC had been CD14 monocyte-depleted before freezing. Trimming took 4 bases from V and 3 from J, leaving 10 bases between them. The CDR3 has 14 residues. Germline assignment: CDR1 MDHEN and CDR2 SYDVKM.

The chain carries TRBV28 and TRBJ2-4; D gene unclear. The sequencing sample was made of CD1b-GMM tetramer-negative cells sorted from PBMCs. The receptor was isolated from an adult woman with latent tuberculosis. CDR3 in DNA: TGTGCCAGCAGTTCTCACTCCCTCAAAAACATTCAGTACTTC. Translation gives CASSSHSLKNIQYF. The entire variable domain, with the rest obtained from reference TRBV28 and TRBJ2-4, is as follows: DVKVTQSSRYLVKRTGEKVFLECVQDMDHENMFWYRQDPGLGLRLIYFSYDVKMKEKGDIPEGYSVSREKKERFSLILESASTNQTSMYLCASSSHSLKNIQYFGAGTRLSVL.